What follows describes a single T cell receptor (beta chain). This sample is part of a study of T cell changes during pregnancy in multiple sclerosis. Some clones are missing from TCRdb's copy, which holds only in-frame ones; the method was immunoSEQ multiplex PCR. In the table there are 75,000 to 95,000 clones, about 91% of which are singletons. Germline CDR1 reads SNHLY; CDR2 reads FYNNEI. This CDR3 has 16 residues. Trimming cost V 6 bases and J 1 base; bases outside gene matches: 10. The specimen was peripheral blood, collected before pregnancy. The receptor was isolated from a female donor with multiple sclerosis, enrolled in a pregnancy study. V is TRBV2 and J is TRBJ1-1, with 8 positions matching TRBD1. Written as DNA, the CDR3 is TGTGCCAGCAGCCGCGGACAGGGAAAAGGGAACACTGAAGCTTTCTTT. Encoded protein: CASSRGQGKGNTEAFF.